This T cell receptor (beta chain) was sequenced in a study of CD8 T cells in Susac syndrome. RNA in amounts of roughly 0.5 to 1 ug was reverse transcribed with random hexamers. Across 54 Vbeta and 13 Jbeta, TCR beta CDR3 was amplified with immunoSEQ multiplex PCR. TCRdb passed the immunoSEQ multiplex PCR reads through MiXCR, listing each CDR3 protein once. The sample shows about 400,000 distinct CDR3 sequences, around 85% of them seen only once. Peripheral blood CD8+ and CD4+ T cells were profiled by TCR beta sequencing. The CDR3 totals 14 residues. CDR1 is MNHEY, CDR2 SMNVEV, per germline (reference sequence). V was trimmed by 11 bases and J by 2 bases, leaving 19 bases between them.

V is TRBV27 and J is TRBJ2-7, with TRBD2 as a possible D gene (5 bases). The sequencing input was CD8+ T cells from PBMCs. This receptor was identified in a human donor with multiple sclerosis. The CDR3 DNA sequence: TGTGCCCGCTATGCCGAGACGGGAACCTACGAGCAGTACTTC. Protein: CARYAETGTYEQYF.